One and the same sample provided the 15 T cell receptor beta chains below, sequenced in a study of cytomegalovirus exposure and HLA in healthy donors. The PCR used 60 Vbeta and 13 Jbeta primers. Libraries were prepared by immunoSEQ multiplex PCR; TCRdb keeps only in-frame clonotypes and omits some of them. The data show approximately 190,000 clones, roughly 12% seen once. Material: PBMCs. The source of these receptors is a man aged 50 to 59 in good health and CMV-seropositive.

The chain couples TRBV5-1 to TRBJ2-3; D remains unclear. Trimming cost V 0 bases and J 6 bases, with 11 bases left between them. The CDR3 covers 14 residues. From germline, CDR1 is SGHRS and CDR2 YFSETQ. The CDR3 spells CASSLVDHSDTQYF. CDR3 bases: TGCGCCAGCAGCTTGGTAGATCATAGTGATACGCAGTATTTT.

This clone turned up a few times. The chain uses TRBV25-1 and TRBJ1-1; TRBD1 matches at 9 bases. Germline V gene lookup returns CDR1 MGHDK and CDR2 SYGVNS. The CDR3 loop spans 17 amino acids. V dropped 0 bases and J dropped 1; count of bases not matched to a gene: 6. This chain's CDR3 is CASSEYDRGDANTEAFF. The CDR3 DNA is TGTGCCAGCAGTGAATATGACAGGGGGGACGCGAACACTGAAGCTTTCTTT. Filled out from reference TRBV25-1 and TRBJ1-1, the complete variable domain reads EADIYQTPRYLVIGTGKKITLECSQTMGHDKMYWYQQDPGMELHLIHYSYGVNSTEKGDLSSESTVSRIRTEHFPLTLESARPSHTSQYLCASSEYDRGDANTEAFFGQGTRLTVV.

J is TRBJ2-5 and V is TRBV18, with D perhaps TRBD1 (6 bases). Germline V gene sequence: CDR1 KGHSH, CDR2 LQKENI. Trimming left V 5 bases short and J 7 bases short, with 17 bases between. CDR3 length: 14 amino acids. In DNA, the CDR3 is TGTGCCAGCTCATCTCAGGCCTTCAGGGGGACCCAGTACTTC. Amino acids: CASSSQAFRGTQYF.

In its sample, this clone was seen a few times. The rearrangement links TRBV6-6 to TRBJ2-3; TRBD2 agrees at 11 bases. V shed 6 bases and J 6 bases; nucleotides not matched to a gene: 8. Germline lookup yields CDR1 MNHNY and CDR2 SVGAGI (reference sequence). The CDR3 totals 15 residues. In DNA, the CDR3 is TGTGCCAGCAGAGTTAGCGGGGGGGCCTGGGATACGCAGTATTTT. Translated, it gives CASRVSGGAWDTQYF.

This clone was picked up a small number of times. The rearrangement uses TRBV13 and TRBJ1-1; no clear D. Deletions cut 2 bases from V and 1 base from J, with 8 bases between. This CDR3 is built from 14 residues. CDR1 and CDR2 (germline): PRHDT, FYEKMQ (reference sequence). This chain's CDR3 is CASSLLAGNTEAFF. The DNA for the CDR3 is TGTGCCAGCAGCTTACTCGCAGGGAACACTGAAGCTTTCTTT.

This clone was detected a few times. This chain links TRBV6-5 with TRBJ2-2; 8 positions agree with TRBD1. The V gene end was trimmed by 6 bases and the J gene end by 3 bases; junction bases not matched to a gene: 3. CDR1 is MNHEY, CDR2 SVGAGI, per germline. The CDR3 spans 14 residues. CDR3 sequence (DNA): TGTGCCAGCAGACGGACAGGGTACACCGGGGAGCTGTTTTTT. This translates into CASRRTGYTGELFF.

This clone has just a few counts. The chain has TRBV5-6 and TRBJ2-7, with D possibly matching TRBD1 (6 bases). Trimming cost V 4 bases and J 9 bases, with 17 bases left between them. CDR1 is SGHDT and CDR2 is YYEEEE in the germline V gene. This CDR3 spans 13 amino acids. CDR3 region: CASSATGPGPQYF. DNA for the CDR3: TGTGCCAGCAGCGCGACAGGTCCCGGACCGCAGTACTTC.

This clone was found a few times. The CDR3 spells CASSNRQGGYEQYV. CDR3 in DNA: TGTGCCAGCAGCAACCGACAGGGTGGGTACGAGCAGTACGTC. The J gene is TRBJ2-7, the V gene TRBV5-4, with 7 positions matching TRBD1. Trimming cost V 4 bases and J 4 bases; bases outside gene matches: 8. The germline CDR1 and CDR2 sequences are SGHNT and YYREEE (reference sequence). The CDR3 contains 14 residues.

This chain joins TRBV2 and TRBJ2-7; 9 bases are shared with TRBD1. CDR3 length: 13 amino acids. Trimming took 8 bases from V and 2 from J; bases not matched to a gene: 4. Germline CDR1 SNHLY, CDR2 FYNNEI. CDR3 in DNA: TGTGCCAGCCGGACAGGGGCCCCCTACGAGCAGTACTTC. This translates into CASRTGAPYEQYF.

V and J are TRBV5-5 and TRBJ1-4; unclear D gene. V lost 5 bases to trimming and J lost 7 bases, with 18 bases between them. CDR3 length equals 15 residues. CDR1 SGHKS and CDR2 YYEKEE come from the germline V gene (reference sequence). The CDR3 is CASSQKLSRGEKLFF. In DNA, the CDR3 is TGTGCCAGCAGTCAGAAATTGTCCCGGGGTGAAAAACTGTTTTTT.

The chain uses TRBV5-8 and TRBJ2-2; 8 bases match TRBD1. Losses at the gene ends were 3 bases for V and 9 bases for J; bases not matched to a gene: 10. The germline CDR1 and CDR2 sequences are SGHTS and YDEGEE. CDR3 length: 15 amino acids. The CDR3: CASSSGQGGVRELFF. The DNA of the CDR3 is TGTGCCAGCAGCTCCGGACAGGGCGGCGTCCGGGAGCTGTTTTTT.

This clone was observed a handful of times. The genes are TRBV4-3 and TRBJ2-2, with D tentatively TRBD1 (5 bases). Trimming took 1 base from V and 8 from J, leaving 20 bases between them. The CDR3 contains 17 residues. CDR1 is LGHNA and CDR2 is YSLEER in the germline V gene. CDR3 nucleotide sequence: TGCGCCAGCAGCCAAGGCCCGTACAGGCAGGGCACGGGGGAGCTGTTTTTT. Translated, it gives CASSQGPYRQGTGELFF.

This chain uses TRBV7-9 with TRBJ1-4; 9 bases are shared with TRBD1. CDR1 and CDR2 from the germline V gene are SEHNR and FQNEAQ (reference sequence). V shed 4 bases and J 0 bases; nucleotides not matched to a gene: 12. This CDR3 spans 19 amino acids. CDR3 in amino acids: CASSSHHGTGSATNEKLFF. The CDR3 nucleotides are TGTGCCAGCAGCTCCCACCATGGGACAGGGAGTGCAACTAATGAAAAACTGTTTTTT.

The chain links TRBV28 to TRBJ2-5; maybe TRBD2 (6 bases). Trimming cost V 3 bases and J 3 bases, with 8 bases left between them. CDR1 and CDR2 (germline): MDHEN, SYDVKM. The CDR3 is made up of 13 amino acids. The CDR3 sequence: CASSLPGEETQYF. CDR3 bases: TGTGCCAGCAGTTTGCCGGGGGAAGAGACCCAGTACTTC. The variable domain in full, with the rest retrieved from reference TRBV28 and TRBJ2-5, is DVKVTQSSRYLVKRTGEKVFLECVQDMDHENMFWYRQDPGLGLRLIYFSYDVKMKEKGDIPEGYSVSREKKERFSLILESASTNQTSMYLCASSLPGEETQYFGPGTRLLVL.

For the CDR3, the DNA is TGCGCCAGCAGCTTGGGCGTTACAGAGACCCAGTACTTC. This gives the protein CASSLGVTETQYF. This rearrangement joins TRBV5-1 to TRBJ2-5, with D uncertain. Germline CDR1 and CDR2: SGHRS and YFSETQ. V lost 0 bases to trimming and J lost 4 bases, with 7 bases between them. The CDR3 runs to 13 residues.